This TCR beta chain was captured in a study of naive CD8 T cells in extremely preterm neonates (dated by TCRdb to about 2017). With respect to the entire study: The study compared TCRbeta CDR3 repertoires of sorted naive CD8+ T cells across four age groups: extremely preterm neonates, term neonates, young children and adults.

The paper's findings and limits, for the study overall: Prospective longitudinal studies of preterm and term neonates were called for by the authors so that T cell development could be tracked within individuals. Compared with the older groups, preterm CDR3s were shorter and closer to germline, carrying fewer N additions and showing less junctional trimming. Significantly lower iChao1 richness than in all other age groups (p < 0.05) and an even clone distribution were observed in preterm neonates, indicating a less rich repertoire. The proportion of shared CDR3 nucleotide sequences was higher in preterm neonates (2.7%) than in term neonates (0.4%), young children (approximately 0.03%) and adults (approximately 0.01%). The authors noted a small sample size and variable productive template counts among preterm samples as limitations.

For this chain, trimming is 1 base at the V end and 0 bases at the J end, and the number of junction bases without a gene match is 8. The germline V gene gives CDR1 as LGHNA and CDR2 as YSLEER. Including the terminal cysteine and phenylalanine, the CDR3 comprises 18 residues. Only the CDR3 DNA is retained, 54 bases long and in frame from the first base. TCRbeta CDR3 regions were amplified from genomic DNA by a two-step, bias-controlled multiplex PCR. The multiplex PCR used primers specific for every TRBV and TRBJ gene segment. The immunoSEQ Assay was used to generate the TCRbeta repertoire data. Per the original workflow: A relative-frequency ratio and a modified nearest-neighbor algorithm were applied to filter and cluster reads so that closely related sequences were merged. IMGT annotation was the basis for assigning V, D and J genes to CDR3 sequences. Template counts were corrected for PCR amplification bias and quantified by comparison with synthetic TCR CDR3 analog sequences. Analyses were restricted to unique productive sequences, meaning in-frame CDR3 sequences without stop codons. Clonality, defined as 1 minus Pielou's evenness, and iChao1 richness were computed with the immunoSEQ Analyzer software. Depending on the Shapiro-Wilk normality results, either Student's t-test or a non-parametric test was run in JMP for statistical testing. The source is immuneACCESS, and TCRdb retained only in-frame sequences with V and J called. Part of the clones is not carried over; for the studies checked, unresolved V genes explain less than half of this, and the remainder is unexplained. Clone size and the V and J calls come from that table; the DNA yielded D and trimming. The sample data list tens of thousands of clones, and 88% of these were observed just once. The ten top clones hold 0.8% to 0.95% of the sample.

Turning to this clone: The clone's antigen remains unknown. Qualities for individual bases were not recorded, and no much larger clone is one base off.

The preterm samples were obtained from several extremely preterm deliveries at roughly 23-27 weeks of gestation. Exclusion from the study was applied to pregnancies with fetal demise, active maternal HSV infection or known maternal HIV infection. A FACSAria III cell sorter was used to sort live, Annexin V-negative naive CD8+ T cells (CD3+CD8+CD45RA+CCR7+). Per sample, between roughly 20,000 and 110,000 naive CD8+ T cells were obtained by sorting. Mixed venous-arterial cord blood was collected with preassembled standardized sampling kits. Cord blood was kept at room temperature and processed within 4 hours of collection. Ficoll-Paque density gradient centrifugation of diluted blood was used to isolate mononuclear cells. Before sorting, mononuclear cells were cryopreserved in 10% DMSO with roughly 90% FBS and kept in long-term storage at -150 degrees C. Thawed cells were stained with Annexin V and antibodies against CD3, CD8, CCR7 and CD45RA. The DNeasy Blood and Tissue Kit was used to extract genomic DNA from sorted cell pellets that had been snap-frozen.

The receptor chain draws on TRBV4-3 and TRBJ2-1, and TRBD2 aligns with 8 junction nucleotides. This sequence was found in a boy who was born preterm. Material for sequencing was naive CD8+ T cells from cord blood. The CDR3 loop reads CASSQGASGPSSYNEQFF. The nucleotide sequence is given as TGCGCCAGCAGCCAAGGGGCTAGCGGGCCTAGCTCCTACAATGAGCAGTTCTTC.